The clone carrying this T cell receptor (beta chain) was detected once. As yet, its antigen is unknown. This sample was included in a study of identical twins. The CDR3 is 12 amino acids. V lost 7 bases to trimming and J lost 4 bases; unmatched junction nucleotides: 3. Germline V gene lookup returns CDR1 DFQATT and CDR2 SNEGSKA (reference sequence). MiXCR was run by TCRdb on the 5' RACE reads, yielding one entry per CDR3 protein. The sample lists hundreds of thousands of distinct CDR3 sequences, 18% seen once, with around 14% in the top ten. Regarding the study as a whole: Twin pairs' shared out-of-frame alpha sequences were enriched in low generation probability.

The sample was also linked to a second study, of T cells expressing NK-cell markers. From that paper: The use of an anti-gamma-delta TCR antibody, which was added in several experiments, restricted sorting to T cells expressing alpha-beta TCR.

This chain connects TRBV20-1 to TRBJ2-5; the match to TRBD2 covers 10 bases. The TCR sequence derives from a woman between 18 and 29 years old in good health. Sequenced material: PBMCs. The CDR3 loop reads CSVRTSGETQYF. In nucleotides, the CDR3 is TGCAGTGTTCGGACTAGCGGAGAGACCCAGTACTTC.